The present T cell receptor (beta chain) was sequenced within a study of Ad26.COV2.S vaccination and SARS-CoV-2 variants. Study-level background: Donor allocation was to the COV1001 Ad26.COV2.S trial arm. Notes on the study in general: Among vaccine recipients, spike-specific TCR breadth exceeded that of placebo recipients. It was reported that spike-specific CD8+ and CD4+ T cell responses were substantially broad after vaccination.

Treatment reported: around 19 received Ad26.COV2.S at low or high dose, single or two shots; several received placebo; per-sample allocation not given. Day 63 after the first injection of vaccine or placebo was the sampling time. The study used a vaccine consisting of an Ad26 vector that expressed Wuhan-strain SARS-CoV-2 spike. Germline V lookup: CDR1 SGHNT, CDR2 YYREEE (reference sequence). The CDR3 is 15 amino acids. The V end lost 1 base, the J end lost 5 bases, and 14 bases lay between the germline ends. Worth noting for this clone: Its cognate antigen is unknown.

Profiling relied on immunoSEQ multiplex PCR, and the TCRdb table lists in-frame clones only, not all of them. The sample has approximately 410,000 clones, over 80% seen once; the top ten hold 1.5% to 2%. This receptor was obtained from a person aged 18 to 59 who received the Ad26.COV2.S COVID-19 vaccine or a placebo. The sample here was peripheral blood, taken in a trial of Ad26.COV2.S vaccine versus placebo. The chain links TRBV5-4 to TRBJ2-3; TRBD1 is a possible D gene (5 bases). The CDR3 sequence is CASSLTQTQGDTQYF. The CDR3 DNA follows: TGTGCCAGCAGCTTGACCCAAACCCAGGGAGATACGCAGTATTTT.